The rows below give T cell receptor beta chains drawn from one sample of a study of blood T cell repertoires in COVID-19. Libraries were prepared by immunoSEQ multiplex PCR; TCRdb keeps only in-frame clonotypes and omits some of them. The table includes 250,000 to 300,000 clones, under 90% detected once. Input material: PBMCs or T cells enriched from blood (not recorded which). These receptors were collected from a woman between 35 and 50 years old who had recovered from COVID-19. CDR3s include the opening cysteine and the closing phenylalanine or tryptophan.

>TRBV9|TRBJ2-3
CASSVTSTDTQYF
>TRBV4-2|TRBJ1-6
CASSQESVGNSPLHF
>TRBV30|TRBJ2-3
CAWTSGSTDTQYF
>TRBV2|TRBJ2-7
CASSEGNRLPGEQYF
>TRBV18|TRBJ1-6
CASSLDRASSPLHF
>TRBV7-9|TRBJ1-1
CASSPNFRGSTEAFF
>TRBV6-5|TRBJ2-7
CASGTSIYEQYF
>TRBV5-4|TRBJ1-2
CASSSFDRGPYGYTF
>TRBV10-3|TRBJ2-3
CATKGLASSTDTQYF
>TRBV19|TRBJ1-2
CASSMYRERSLGYTF
>TRBV5-1|TRBJ2-4
CASSLEVAGGLRIQYF
>TRBV7-9|TRBJ2-1
CASSLDRLSNEQFF
>TRBV11-2|TRBJ1-2
CASSPGNYGYTF
>TRBV7-3|TRBJ1-1
CASSLGPWVGNTEAFF
>TRBV5-1|TRBJ2-2
CASSGVPGQGNTGELFF
>TRBV11-2|TRBJ1-2
CASSLDRGTAHTF
>TRBV9|TRBJ1-2
CASSVQGQGYGYTF
>TRBV27|TRBJ2-5
CASSLWGQGVGETQYF
>TRBV4-3|TRBJ2-3
CASSPRGFRTDTQYF
>TRBV30|TRBJ1-6
CAWSRLIGNSPLHF
>TRBV11-2|TRBJ1-1
CASSLVSPGFTEAFF
>TRBV25-1|TRBJ1-1
CASSRGQGAFTEAFF
>TRBV10-1|TRBJ1-6
CASHTQRDNSPLHF
>TRBV6-5|TRBJ1-2
CASHRSDRLNYGYTF
>TRBV10-2|TRBJ1-3
CASRLAGAHSGNTIYF
>TRBV9|TRBJ2-1
CASSVSGNEQFF
>TRBV5-1|TRBJ2-5
CASSLYYGGAQETQYF
>TRBV11-1|TRBJ1-1
CASSLADRENTEAFF
>TRBV18|TRBJ2-2
CASSLGLAGVSGELFF
>TRBV19|TRBJ1-2
CASSGHPGHRFLNYGYTF
>TRBV23-1|TRBJ2-1
CASSQEKQGVLRPVSPLSYNEQFF
>TRBV14|TRBJ2-3
CASSQVRDTQYF
>TRBV7-2|TRBJ2-2
CASSRWTSVRPTGELFF
>TRBV20-1|TRBJ2-2
CSASDLSRGGGNTGELFF
>TRBV6-2/TRBV6-3|TRBJ1-3
CASSYLDTIYF
>TRBV28|TRBJ2-7
CASHPAGAGRTYEQYF
>TRBV11-2|TRBJ2-2
CASSLVSGGNTGELFF
>TRBV3-1/TRBV3-2|TRBJ1-1
CASSQRSGGTEAFF
>TRBV27|TRBJ2-5
CASSLLGRGETQYF
>TRBV6-5|TRBJ1-4
CASSSRGGPNEKLFF
>TRBV7-2|TRBJ2-2
CASSSQGLGELFF
>TRBV7-8|TRBJ2-1
CASSLGTSGTKQFF
>TRBV18|TRBJ1-2
CASSPVSQGAGDYGYTF
>TRBV6-5|TRBJ1-1
CASSSHRGGTEAFF
>TRBV30|TRBJ1-5
CAWSEGEGRTVNQPQHF
>TRBV6-6|TRBJ1-2
CASKGTAYGYTF
>TRBV2|TRBJ1-1
CASDPRAAGDTEAFF
>TRBV7-9|TRBJ2-6
CASSTRRGPRYDSGANVLTF
>TRBV5-4|TRBJ2-3
CASSSEREGGDTQYF
>TRBV5-5|TRBJ2-5
CASSISGSETQYF
>TRBV7-3|TRBJ2-1
CASSLGTGSYNEQFF
>TRBV19|TRBJ1-1
CASSYGTGRAMNTEAFF
>TRBV2|TRBJ2-1
CASRIAGAGVYNEQFF